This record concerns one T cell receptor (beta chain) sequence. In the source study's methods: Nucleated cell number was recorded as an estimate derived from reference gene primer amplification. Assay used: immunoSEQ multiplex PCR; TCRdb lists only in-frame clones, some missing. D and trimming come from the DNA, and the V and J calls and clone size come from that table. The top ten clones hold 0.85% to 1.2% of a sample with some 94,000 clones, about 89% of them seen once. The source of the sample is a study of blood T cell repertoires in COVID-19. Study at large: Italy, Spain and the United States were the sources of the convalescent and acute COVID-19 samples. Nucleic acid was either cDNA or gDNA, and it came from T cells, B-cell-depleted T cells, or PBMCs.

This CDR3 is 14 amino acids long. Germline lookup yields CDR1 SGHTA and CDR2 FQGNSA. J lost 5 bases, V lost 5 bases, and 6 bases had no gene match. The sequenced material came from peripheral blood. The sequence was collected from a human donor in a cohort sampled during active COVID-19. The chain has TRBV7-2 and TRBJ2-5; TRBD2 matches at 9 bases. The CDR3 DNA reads TGTGCCAGCAGCCAGGGACTAGCTTCCGAGACCCAGTACTTC. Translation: CASSQGLASETQYF.